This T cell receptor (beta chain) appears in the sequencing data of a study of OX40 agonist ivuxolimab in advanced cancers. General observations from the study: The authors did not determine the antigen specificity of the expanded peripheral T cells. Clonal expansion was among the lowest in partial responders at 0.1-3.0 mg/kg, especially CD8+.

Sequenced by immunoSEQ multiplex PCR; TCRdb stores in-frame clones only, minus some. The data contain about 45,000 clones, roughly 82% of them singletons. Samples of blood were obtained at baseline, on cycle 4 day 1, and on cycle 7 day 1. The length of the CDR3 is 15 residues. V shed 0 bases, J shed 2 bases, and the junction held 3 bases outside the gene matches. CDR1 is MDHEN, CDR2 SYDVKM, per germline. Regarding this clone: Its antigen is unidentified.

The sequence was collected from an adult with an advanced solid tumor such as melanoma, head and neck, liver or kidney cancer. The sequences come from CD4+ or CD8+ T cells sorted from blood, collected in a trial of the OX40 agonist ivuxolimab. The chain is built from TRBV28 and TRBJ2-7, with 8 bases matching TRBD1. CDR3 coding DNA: TGTGCCAGCAGTTTATGGGGGACAGGCACCTACGAGCAGTACTTC. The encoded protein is CASSLWGTGTYEQYF.